This T cell receptor beta chain was captured by sequencing in a study of blood T cell repertoires in COVID-19 (TCRdb year 2020). Regarding the study in general: Collaborator samples came from the United States, Italy and Spain and covered acute and convalescent phases of COVID-19. The material from the prospective study consisted of cDNA or gDNA derived from T cells, B-cell-depleted T cells, or PBMCs. Deeply sampled blood TCRbeta repertoires from subjects exposed to, actively infected with, or recovered from COVID-19 were included in the dataset. A freely available public database, intended as a resource for researchers studying the immune response to SARS-CoV-2, is where the repertoires were released. The samples were drawn from the first 160 participants of the ongoing ImmuneRACE study and from 950 to 1,500 subjects provided by 6 global collaborators. Nearly every sample came with metadata listing a de-identified subject ID, COVID-19 status, age in years and sex. HLA class I and class II types, where available, came from metadata supplied by the sample provider rather than from assay-based typing.

Each collaborating institution followed its own protocols to collect whole blood in K2EDTA tubes. For TCRbeta analysis, collaborators shipped samples in one of three forms: frozen whole blood, isolated PBMCs, or DNA extracted from either of those sample types. The sample holds one count of this clone. The clone's antigen remains unknown. Base-call qualities are not available, and no considerably larger clone is one nucleotide away. General conclusions and limits of the study: The quantity of clinical and demographic metadata differed by source and by participant and was supplied without curation.

Via the germline V gene, CDR1 is SGHRS and CDR2 YFSETQ. V is reduced by 0 bases and J by 4 bases, leaving a spacing of 7 bases between them. From the cysteine through the phenylalanine, the CDR3 covers 13 amino acids. Kept here is only the CDR3 DNA, which spans 39 bases and is read in frame from base 1. TCRbeta CDR3 regions were amplified from genomic DNA by means of the immunoSEQ Assay, a bias-controlled multiplex PCR. Per the original workflow: The number of nucleated cells in each sample was estimated from the amplification of reference gene primers within the assay. To quantify the absolute abundance of each unique TCRbeta CDR3 rearrangement, sequence reads were collapsed and filtered. For each sample, productive Simpson clonality was calculated as the square root of Simpson's diversity index over productive rearrangements. As stored in TCRdb, this immuneACCESS dataset retains in-frame rearrangements with V and J assigned. A fraction of the clones does not appear; measured against another copy, unresolved V genes explain less than half of the discrepancy, and the remainder lacks a known reason. The DNA was the basis for D and trimming; V, J and clone size are from that table. Present in this sample are tens of thousands of clones, over 75% of which were seen just once. The ten most abundant clones make up around 8.2% of the sample.

Recombination joined TRBV5-1 with TRBJ2-5; the D gene is perhaps TRBD2, on 5 matching bases. The source of this sequence is a woman in her forties with active COVID-19. The specimen sequenced was peripheral blood. The bases read TGCGCCAGCAGCTTGGACGCGGGAGAGACCCAGTACTTC. It encodes CASSLDAGETQYF.